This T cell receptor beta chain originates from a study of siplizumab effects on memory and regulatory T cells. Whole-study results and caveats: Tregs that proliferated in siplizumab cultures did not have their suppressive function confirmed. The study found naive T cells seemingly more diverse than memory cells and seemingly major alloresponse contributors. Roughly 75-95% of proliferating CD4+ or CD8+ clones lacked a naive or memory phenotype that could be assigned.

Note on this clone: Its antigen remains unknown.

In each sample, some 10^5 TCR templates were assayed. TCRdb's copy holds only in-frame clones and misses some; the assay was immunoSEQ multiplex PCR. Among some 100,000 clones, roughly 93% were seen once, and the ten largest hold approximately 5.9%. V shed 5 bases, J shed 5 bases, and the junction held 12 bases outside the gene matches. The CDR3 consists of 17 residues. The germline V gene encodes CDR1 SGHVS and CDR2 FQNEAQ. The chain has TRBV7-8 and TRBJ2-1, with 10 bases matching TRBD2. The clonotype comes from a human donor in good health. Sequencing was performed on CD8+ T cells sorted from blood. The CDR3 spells CASSLRSGLAGDNEQFF. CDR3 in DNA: TGTGCCAGCAGCCTCCGCTCTGGGCTAGCGGGGGACAATGAGCAGTTCTTC.